This paragraph reports one TCR beta chain. What it recognizes is unknown. This record belongs to a study of CD4 T cells in relation to SARS-CoV-2 and coronaviruses. Profiling relied on immunoSEQ multiplex PCR, and the TCRdb table lists in-frame clones only, not all of them. The data show about 36,000 clones, with around 80% seen just once and approximately 2.8% held by the top ten. CDR1 and CDR2 from the germline V gene are SGHTA and FQGNSA. Unmatched junction bases numbered 7, after V lost 4 bases and J lost 10 bases. The CDR3 length is 13 residues. The rearrangement uses TRBV7-2 and TRBJ2-3, with 8 nucleotides matching TRBD2. The sample consisted of memory CD4+ T cells from PBMCs, cultured in vitro. The origin of this receptor is an adult with COVID-19. The CDR3 loop is CASSSKPGLAQYF. CDR3 nucleotides: TGTGCCAGCAGCTCCAAACCGGGACTAGCGCAGTATTTT. The full variable domain, its missing parts supplied by reference TRBV7-2 and TRBJ2-3, is GAGVSQSPSNKVTEKGKDVELRCDPISGHTALYWYRQSLGQGLEFLIYFQGNSAPDKSGLPSDRFSAERTGGSVSTLTIQRTQQEDSAVYLCASSSKPGLAQYFGPGTRLTVL.